This entry describes one TCR beta chain. This specimen comes from a study of blood T cell repertoires in COVID-19. Patients of the Seattle cohort, enrolled during active infection, were followed longitudinally. V was cut by 9 bases and J by 2 bases, with 17 bases left in between. CDR3 length: 14 residues. Germline assignment: CDR1 MNHEY and CDR2 SVGAGI. Authors' data handling: Amplification of reference gene primers provided the estimated nucleated cell counts. The table came from immunoSEQ multiplex PCR; TCRdb's copy has only in-frame clones and leaves some out. The V and J calls and clone size are taken from that table; D and trimming were inferred from the DNA. The sample holds about 260,000 clones; almost 90% are singletons and the top ten take roughly 10%.

This clonotype originated in a woman in her 30s with COVID-19, enrolled during active disease. The chain couples TRBV6-5 to TRBJ2-7; the D gene is possibly TRBD2 (6 bases). The sample consisted of peripheral blood. The CDR3 protein is CASSLRDSTYEQYF. The CDR3 coding sequence is TGTGCCAGTAGCCTCCGGGACTCCACCTACGAGCAGTACTTC.